This record looks at one T cell receptor beta chain sequence and its context. This specimen belongs to a study of blood T cell repertoires in COVID-19. Study background: Both acute and convalescent COVID-19 samples were obtained from the United States, Italy and Spain. PBMCs, B-cell-depleted T cells, or T cells provided the cDNA or gDNA that made up the material.

Only in-frame clones appear in the TCRdb table, and some are missing; sequencing was by immunoSEQ multiplex PCR. The sample includes roughly 260,000 clones, approximately 85% seen only once; the top ten take over 1.5%. This CDR3 contains 11 residues. Germline V lookup: CDR1 SEHNR, CDR2 FQNEAQ (reference sequence). Trimming removed 5 bases from V and 5 bases from J, with 6 bases in between. The participants were between about 18 and 95 years old and came from about two dozen US areas. Symptom resolution, clearance, or two negative PCRs marked donors in Cohort 3 as recovered. This TCR was recovered from a woman between 45 and 65 years old who had recovered from COVID-19. Material: PBMCs or T cells enriched from blood (not recorded which). The chain carries TRBV7-9 and TRBJ2-5; D call uncertain. This CDR3 reads CASSPGETQYF. Here the CDR3 DNA reads TGTGCCAGCAGCCCCGGTGAGACCCAGTACTTC.